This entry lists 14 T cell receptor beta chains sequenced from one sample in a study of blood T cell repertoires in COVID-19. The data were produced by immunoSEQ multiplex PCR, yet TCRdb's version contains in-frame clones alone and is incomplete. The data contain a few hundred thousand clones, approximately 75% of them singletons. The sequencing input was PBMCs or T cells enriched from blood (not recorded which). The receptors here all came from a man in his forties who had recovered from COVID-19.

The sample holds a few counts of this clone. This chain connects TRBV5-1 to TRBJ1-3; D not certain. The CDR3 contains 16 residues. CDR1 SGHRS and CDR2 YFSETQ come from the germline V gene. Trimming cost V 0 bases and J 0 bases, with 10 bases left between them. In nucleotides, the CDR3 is TGCGCCAGCAGCTTGGCTGGGCCCGACTCTGGAAACACCATATATTTT. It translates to CASSLAGPDSGNTIYF.

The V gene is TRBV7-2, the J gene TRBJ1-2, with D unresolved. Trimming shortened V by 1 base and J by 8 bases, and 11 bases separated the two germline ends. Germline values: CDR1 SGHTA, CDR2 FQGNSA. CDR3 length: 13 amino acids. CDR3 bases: TGTGCCAGCAGCTTAGGAGGTGTCACAGGCTACACCTTC. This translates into CASSLGGVTGYTF.

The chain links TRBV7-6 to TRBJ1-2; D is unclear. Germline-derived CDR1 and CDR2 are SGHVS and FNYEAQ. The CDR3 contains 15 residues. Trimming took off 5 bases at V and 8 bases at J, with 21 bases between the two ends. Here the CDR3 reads CASSLLPASLLGYTF. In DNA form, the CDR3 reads TGTGCCAGCAGCCTACTACCGGCCTCTCTCTTGGGCTACACCTTC.

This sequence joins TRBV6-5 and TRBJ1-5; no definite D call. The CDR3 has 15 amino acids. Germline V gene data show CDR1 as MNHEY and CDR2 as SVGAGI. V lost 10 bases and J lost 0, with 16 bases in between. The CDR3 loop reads CATNRGQSSNQPQHF. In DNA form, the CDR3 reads TGTGCCACCAACCGAGGCCAGAGTAGCAATCAGCCCCAGCATTTT.

The CDR3 nucleotides read TGTGCCAGCAGCCCGGGACAGGGGGCCTGGGAGACCCAGTACTTC. Its protein is CASSPGQGAWETQYF. V is TRBV7-9 and J is TRBJ2-5; 12 positions match TRBD1. The germline V gene encodes CDR1 SEHNR and CDR2 FQNEAQ (reference sequence). There are 15 residues in the CDR3. Losses at the gene ends were 5 bases for V and 5 bases for J; bases not matched to a gene: 6.

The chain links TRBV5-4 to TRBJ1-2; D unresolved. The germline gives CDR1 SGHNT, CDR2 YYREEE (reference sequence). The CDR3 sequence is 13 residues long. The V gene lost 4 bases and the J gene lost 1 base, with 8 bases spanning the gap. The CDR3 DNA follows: TGTGCCAGCAGCCCGGACTTTAACTATGGCTACACCTTC. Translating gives CASSPDFNYGYTF.

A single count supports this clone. The CDR3 DNA sequence: TGTGCCAGTATCGGCGGGAGGGCCCCGGGCACAGATACGCAGTATTTT. This translates into CASIGGRAPGTDTQYF. The chain joins TRBV19 to TRBJ2-3, with 9 nucleotides matching TRBD2. V lost 7 bases, J lost 1 base, and 9 bases stayed unmatched. This CDR3 spans 16 amino acids. The germline gives CDR1 LNHDA, CDR2 SQIVND (reference sequence).

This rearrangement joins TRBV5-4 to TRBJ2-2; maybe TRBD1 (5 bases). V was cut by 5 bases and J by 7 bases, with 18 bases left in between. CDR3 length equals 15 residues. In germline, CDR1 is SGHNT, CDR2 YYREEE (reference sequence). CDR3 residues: CASRRTLGVSGELFF. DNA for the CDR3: TGTGCCAGCAGACGTACCTTAGGGGTCAGCGGGGAGCTGTTTTTT. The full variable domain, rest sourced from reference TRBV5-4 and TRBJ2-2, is ETGVTQSPTHLIKTRGQQVTLRCSSQSGHNTVSWYQQALGQGPQFIFQYYREEENGRGNFPPRFSGLQFPNYSSELNVNALELDDSALYLCASRRTLGVSGELFFGEGSRLTVL.

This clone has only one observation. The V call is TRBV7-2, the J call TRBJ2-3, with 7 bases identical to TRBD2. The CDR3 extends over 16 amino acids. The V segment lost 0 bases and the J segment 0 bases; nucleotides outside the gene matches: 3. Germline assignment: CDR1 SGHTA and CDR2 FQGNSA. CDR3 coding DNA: TGTGCCAGCAGCTTAGCAGCGGGGCCTAGCACAGATACGCAGTATTTT. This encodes CASSLAAGPSTDTQYF.

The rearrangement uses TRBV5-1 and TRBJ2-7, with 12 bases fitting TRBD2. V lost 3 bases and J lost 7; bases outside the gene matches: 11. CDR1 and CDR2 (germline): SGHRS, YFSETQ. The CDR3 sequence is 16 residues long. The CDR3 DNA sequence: TGCGCCAGCAGCTCTAGCGGGGGGGCCTTTTTGTGGGAGCAGTACTTC. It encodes CASSSSGGAFLWEQYF.

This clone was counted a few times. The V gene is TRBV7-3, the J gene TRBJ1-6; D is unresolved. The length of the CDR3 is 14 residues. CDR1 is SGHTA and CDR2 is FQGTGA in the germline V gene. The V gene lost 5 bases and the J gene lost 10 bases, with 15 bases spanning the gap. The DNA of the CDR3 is TGTGCCAGCAGCAAAGGAGGATTGGGCTCACCCCTCCACTTT. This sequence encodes CASSKGGLGSPLHF.

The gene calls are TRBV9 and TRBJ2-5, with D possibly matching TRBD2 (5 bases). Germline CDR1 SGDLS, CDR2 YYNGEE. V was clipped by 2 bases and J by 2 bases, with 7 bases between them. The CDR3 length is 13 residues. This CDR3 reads CASSVGVQETQYF. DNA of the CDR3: TGTGCCAGCAGCGTCGGGGTTCAAGAGACCCAGTACTTC.

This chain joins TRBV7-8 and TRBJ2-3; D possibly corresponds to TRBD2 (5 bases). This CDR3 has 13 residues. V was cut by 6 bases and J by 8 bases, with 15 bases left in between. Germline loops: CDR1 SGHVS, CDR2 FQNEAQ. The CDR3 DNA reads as TGTGCCAGCAGTCCGAGCGTCGCGGGTACGCAGTATTTT. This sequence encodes CASSPSVAGTQYF.

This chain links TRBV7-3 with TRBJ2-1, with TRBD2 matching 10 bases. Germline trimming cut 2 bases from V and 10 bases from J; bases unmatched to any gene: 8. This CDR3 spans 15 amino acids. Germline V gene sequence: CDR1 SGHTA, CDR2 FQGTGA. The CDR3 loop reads CASSLSSGRAGEQFF. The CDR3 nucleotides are TGTGCCAGCAGCTTATCCAGCGGGAGGGCGGGCGAGCAGTTCTTC.